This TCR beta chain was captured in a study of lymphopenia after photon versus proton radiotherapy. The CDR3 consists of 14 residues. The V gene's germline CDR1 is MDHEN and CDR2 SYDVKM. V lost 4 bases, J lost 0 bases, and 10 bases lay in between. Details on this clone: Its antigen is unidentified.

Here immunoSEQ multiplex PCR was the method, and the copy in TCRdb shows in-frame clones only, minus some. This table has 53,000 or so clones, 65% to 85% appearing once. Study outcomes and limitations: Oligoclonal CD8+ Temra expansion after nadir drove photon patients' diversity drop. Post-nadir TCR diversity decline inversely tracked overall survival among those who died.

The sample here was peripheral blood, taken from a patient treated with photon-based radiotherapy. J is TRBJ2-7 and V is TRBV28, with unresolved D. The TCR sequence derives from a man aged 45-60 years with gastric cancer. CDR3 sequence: CASSSPSASYEQYF. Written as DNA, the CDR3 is TGTGCCAGCAGTTCACCTAGTGCCTCCTACGAGCAGTACTTC.